The 12 T cell receptor beta chains below were found in one sample sequenced in a study of blood T cell repertoires in COVID-19. TCRdb keeps only in-frame clones here, not all; method: immunoSEQ multiplex PCR. This repertoire shows approximately 92,000 clones, around 67% found once; its top ten account for 20% to 25%. Sequenced sample: peripheral blood. These receptors were taken from a woman aged 55-75 years in a cohort sampled during active or convalescent COVID-19.

The V and J genes are TRBV29-1 and TRBJ2-7, with no clear D. The CDR3 consists of 12 residues. From germline, CDR1 is SQVTM and CDR2 ANQGSEA. Between the trimmed V and J ends, which lost 4 bases and 0 bases, there was a span of 7 bases. This CDR3 reads CSVVTYSYEQYF. The CDR3 nucleotides read TGCAGCGTTGTTACATACTCCTACGAGCAGTACTTC.

The gene calls are TRBV4-1 and TRBJ2-5; 8 nucleotides line up with TRBD2. The CDR3 runs to 16 residues. Looked up from germline, CDR1 is MGHRA and CDR2 is YSYEKL. The ends lost 5 bases at V and 5 bases at J; junction bases unmatched: 13. The CDR3 sequence is CASSSEVAGRGETQYF. CDR3 DNA: TGCGCCAGCAGCTCTGAAGTAGCGGGGCGCGGGGAGACCCAGTACTTC.

The chain joins TRBV7-9 to TRBJ2-3; D is perhaps TRBD1 (6 bases). Germline CDR1 is SEHNR and CDR2 is FQNEAQ (reference sequence). Trimming left V 4 bases short and J 6 bases short, with 17 bases between. CDR3 length equals 15 residues. The CDR3 loop is CASSSVGQGLDTQYF. CDR3 nucleotides: TGTGCCAGCAGCTCCGTAGGGCAGGGGCTGGATACGCAGTATTTT.

This CDR3 reads CASSQVAGTIQETQYF. CDR3 DNA sequence: TGCGCCAGCAGCCAAGTAGCGGGGACTATCCAAGAGACCCAGTACTTC. The chain is built from TRBV4-1 and TRBJ2-5; TRBD2 matches 8 bases. This CDR3 contains 16 residues. Germline CDR1 MGHRA, CDR2 YSYEKL. Trimming removed 1 base from V and 1 base from J; junction bases left unmatched: 5.

By share, this clone counts as medium-sized. The chain uses TRBV5-1 and TRBJ2-7; 10 bases are a match to TRBD1. CDR3 length: 15 amino acids. Germline loops: CDR1 SGHRS, CDR2 YFSETQ. Germline trimming cut 1 base from V and 2 bases from J; bases unmatched to any gene: 3. In nucleotides, the CDR3 is TGCGCCAGCAGCTTGTCCGGGACAGGGGCCTACGAGCAGTACTTC. It specifies CASSLSGTGAYEQYF.

V is TRBV5-1 and J is TRBJ2-5; tentative D call: TRBD2 (7 bases). The CDR3 has 14 residues. Germline assignment: CDR1 SGHRS and CDR2 YFSETQ. V lost 0 bases and J 4 bases, leaving 10 bases between the germline ends. The CDR3 bases are TGCGCCAGCAGCTTGGCGGGGGGCGCAGAGACCCAGTACTTC. Translation gives CASSLAGGAETQYF.

The rearrangement joins TRBV2 to TRBJ1-2, with 7 positions matching TRBD1. The V and J ends lost 10 bases and 8 bases, in that order; junction bases with no gene match: 10. The CDR3 is made up of 12 amino acids. CDR1 is SNHLY, CDR2 FYNNEI, per germline. Here the CDR3 reads CATSQGVKGYTF. In DNA, the CDR3 is TGTGCCACTTCCCAGGGGGTAAAGGGCTACACCTTC.

The rearrangement joins TRBV9 to TRBJ1-2, with a tentative D call TRBD1 (5 bases). The CDR3 totals 14 residues. Germline CDR1 reads SGDLS; CDR2 reads YYNGEE. V was cut by 6 bases and J by 2 bases, with 14 bases left in between. CDR3 sequence: CASNLGGENYGYTF. The CDR3 coding sequence is TGTGCCAGCAACTTAGGAGGGGAAAACTATGGCTACACCTTC. Full variable domain (rest looked up from reference TRBV9 and TRBJ1-2): DSGVTQTPKHLITATGQRVTLRCSPRSGDLSVYWYQQSLDQGLQFLIQYYNGEERAKGNILERFSAQQFPDLHSELNLSSLELGDSALYFCASNLGGENYGYTFGSGTRLTVV.

The chain employs TRBV18 and TRBJ1-1, with D tentatively TRBD1 (6 bases). Per germline, CDR1 KGHSH and CDR2 LQKENI. Trimming took 1 base from V and 4 from J, leaving 13 bases between them. The CDR3 contains 15 residues. In nucleotides, the CDR3 is TGTGCCAGCTCACCACTCGGGGGGGCCACCACTGAAGCTTTCTTT. It specifies CASSPLGGATTEAFF.

The chain has TRBV13 and TRBJ2-7; no reliable D call. The CDR3 runs to 13 residues. The V gene lost 4 bases and the J gene lost 2 bases, with 9 bases spanning the gap. The germline CDR1 and CDR2 sequences are PRHDT and FYEKMQ (reference sequence). The DNA for the CDR3 is TGTGCCAGCAGCTCCCCTGGGCCCTACGAGCAGTACTTC. It translates to CASSSPGPYEQYF.

The V call is TRBV2, the J call TRBJ2-3; TRBD2 matches at 9 bases. Germline loops: CDR1 SNHLY, CDR2 FYNNEI. The CDR3 has 18 amino acids. The trim removed 7 bases at V and 0 bases at J, leaving 14 bases unmatched. The CDR3 nucleotides read TGTGCCAGCACCCTACCGGCTAGCGGGGCCCTTAGCACAGATACGCAGTATTTT. Translating it yields CASTLPASGALSTDTQYF.

This sequence joins TRBV5-1 and TRBJ2-3, with D perhaps TRBD1 (5 bases). V lost 0 bases, J lost 5 bases, and 10 bases lay in between. There are 14 residues in the CDR3. The germline gives CDR1 SGHRS, CDR2 YFSETQ. The CDR3 coding sequence is TGCGCCAGCAGCTTGGAAGTCCAGGGAGATACGCAGTATTTT. Its protein is CASSLEVQGDTQYF.